This passage covers 24 T cell receptor beta chains from one sample sequenced in a study of blood T cell repertoires in COVID-19. Produced via immunoSEQ multiplex PCR; TCRdb's table is partial and in-frame only. Of 55,000 to 80,000 clones listed, 81% were seen once; the top ten hold approximately 0.83%. Input material: peripheral blood. These receptor sequences come from a woman in her seventies with acute or convalescent COVID-19.

The chain has TRBV6-2 or TRBV6-3 and TRBJ1-1; 7 nucleotides agree with TRBD1. In germline, CDR1 is MNHEY, CDR2 SVGEGT. This CDR3 contains 14 residues. J lost 1 base, V lost 2 bases, and 1 base had no gene match. The CDR3 loop is CASSYRQGNTEAFF. In nucleotides, the CDR3 is TGTGCCAGCAGTTACCGACAGGGGAACACTGAAGCTTTCTTT.

The chain is built from TRBV27 and TRBJ1-2, with D maybe TRBD1 (5 bases). Germline lookup yields CDR1 MNHEY and CDR2 SMNVEV (reference sequence). The CDR3 contains 13 residues. V dropped 4 bases and J dropped 4 bases, with 10 bases sitting between them. This CDR3 reads CASSSQGPYGYTF. CDR3 nucleotide sequence: TGTGCCAGCAGTTCTCAGGGTCCCTATGGCTACACCTTC.

The CDR3 sequence: CASSSIGTGGVGELFF. CDR3 nucleotide sequence: TGTGCCAGCAGTTCGATCGGGACAGGGGGTGTTGGGGAGCTGTTTTTT. The gene calls are TRBV28 and TRBJ2-2; 11 bases agree with TRBD1. Trimming at V came to 4 bases and at J to 8 bases, leaving 9 bases not matched to a gene. The CDR3 runs 16 residues. Germline values: CDR1 MDHEN, CDR2 SYDVKM.

A single count supports this clone. The J gene is TRBJ1-4, the V gene TRBV18; weak D call: TRBD1 (6 bases). The CDR3 consists of 17 residues. V was shortened by 5 bases and J by 4 bases, with 20 bases between the two germline ends. Germline CDR1 is KGHSH and CDR2 is LQKENI. DNA of the CDR3: TGTGCCAGCTCAGACGAGGGTCTGGGGGCGAGTAATGAAAAACTGTTTTTT. This gives the protein CASSDEGLGASNEKLFF.

The chain couples TRBV3-1 (or the pseudogene TRBV3-2) to TRBJ1-2, with D hard to call. Germline CDR1 reads LGHDT; CDR2 reads YNNKEL (reference sequence). CDR3 size: 15 residues. V lost 5 bases to trimming and J lost 4 bases, with 17 bases between them. The CDR3 DNA follows: TGTGCCAGCAGCTTAGGAGACCGCCCTTTCTATGGCTACACCTTC. As protein: CASSLGDRPFYGYTF.

V and J are TRBV2 and TRBJ2-7; D unresolved. There are 16 residues in the CDR3. Germline V gives CDR1 SNHLY, CDR2 FYNNEI. The V end lost 2 bases, the J end lost 1 base, and 15 bases lay between the germline ends. As DNA, the CDR3 is TGTGCCAGCAGTGAATCCCAGGCCGCCCCTTCCTACGAGCAGTACTTC. It codes for CASSESQAAPSYEQYF.

The sample holds a few counts of this clone. The chain joins TRBV18 to TRBJ1-5, with D hard to call. V lost 3 bases and J lost 6, with 15 bases in between. Germline CDR1 is KGHSH and CDR2 is LQKENI. This CDR3 comprises 15 residues. The DNA of the CDR3 is TGTGCCAGCTCACCTCTCGGCGGGTCGAGTCAGCCCCAGCATTTT. It translates to CASSPLGGSSQPQHF.

The V gene is TRBV3-1 (or the pseudogene TRBV3-2), the J gene TRBJ2-5; no clear D gene. The CDR3 runs 15 residues. The V end lost 0 bases, the J end lost 3 bases, and 11 bases lay between the germline ends. Germline assignment: CDR1 LGHDT and CDR2 YNNKEL (reference sequence). CDR3 nucleotide sequence: TGTGCCAGCAGCCAAGAAGAGAGGAGAAAAGAGACCCAGTACTTC. This encodes CASSQEERRKETQYF.

This clone was recorded only once. The chain is built from TRBV4-3 and TRBJ2-1; 7 bases line up with TRBD2. The germline V gene encodes CDR1 LGHNA and CDR2 YSLEER. This CDR3 has 15 residues. The J segment lost 2 bases and the V segment lost 3 bases, leaving 4 bases of the junction unmatched. CDR3 DNA: TGCGCCAGCAGCCAGAATAGCGGGCCCTACAATGAGCAGTTCTTC. This codes for CASSQNSGPYNEQFF.

J is TRBJ2-1 and V is TRBV18; maybe TRBD2 (6 bases). V dropped 4 bases and J dropped 0 bases, with 13 bases sitting between them. The CDR3 has 16 amino acids. Germline V lookup: CDR1 KGHSH, CDR2 LQKENI. This chain's CDR3 is CASSLIADLSYNEQFF. The CDR3, as DNA: TGTGCCAGCTCACTTATAGCGGACCTCTCCTACAATGAGCAGTTCTTC.

The CDR3 DNA reads as TGTGCCAGCTCACAGAGACAGGGGAAGGCTGATACGCAGTATTTT. This translates into CASSQRQGKADTQYF. V and J are TRBV18 and TRBJ2-3; TRBD1 aligns across 8 bases. J gave up 6 bases and V 4 bases, and 9 bases lay outside the gene matches. This CDR3 is built from 15 residues. Germline-derived CDR1 and CDR2 are KGHSH and LQKENI.

The rearrangement links TRBV4-3 to TRBJ1-2, with D possibly TRBD1 on 6 matching bases. CDR1 is LGHNA, CDR2 YSLEER, per germline. CDR3 length: 17 residues. The V end was cut by 0 bases, the J end by 7 bases, with 21 bases between. Here the CDR3 reads CASSQDSSATGFRGYTF. The CDR3, as DNA: TGCGCCAGCAGCCAAGACAGCTCAGCGACAGGTTTCCGTGGCTACACCTTC.

The chain uses TRBV11-3 and TRBJ2-2, with 14 bases fitting TRBD2. V was clipped by 5 bases and J by 6 bases; unmatched bases: 5. The V gene's germline CDR1 is SGHNT and CDR2 YENEEA. This CDR3 has 16 amino acids. The CDR3, as DNA: TGTGCCAGCAGCGCAGGGACTAGCGGGAGTCCCGGGGAGCTGTTTTTT. It is translated as CASSAGTSGSPGELFF.

This clone has just one count. The chain joins TRBV3-1 (or the pseudogene TRBV3-2) to TRBJ2-2, with D maybe TRBD2 (7 bases). Germline V gene sequence: CDR1 LGHDT, CDR2 YNNKEL (reference sequence). V was shortened by 4 bases and J by 1 base, with 10 bases between the two germline ends. CDR3 length equals 15 residues. The DNA for the CDR3 is TGTGCCAGCAGCCGGGAGGGGGGGAACACCGGGGAGCTGTTTTTT. Translating it yields CASSREGGNTGELFF.

The rearrangement links TRBV14 to TRBJ1-5; D unclear. Germline assignment: CDR1 SGHDN and CDR2 FVKESK. The CDR3 has 16 amino acids. V was cut by 3 bases and J by 4 bases, with 16 bases left in between. The CDR3 DNA follows: TGTGCCAGCAGCCACCATACACAACCCAAAAATCAGCCCCAGCATTTT. It specifies CASSHHTQPKNQPQHF.

This clone has just one count. The chain joins TRBV19 to TRBJ2-7; 11 bases fit TRBD1. The CDR3 covers 17 residues. The junction had 14 bases not matched to a gene; V was cut back by 6 bases and J by 4 bases. Per germline, CDR1 LNHDA and CDR2 SQIVND (reference sequence). CDR3 nucleotides: TGTGCCAGTAGCCGAAAGTACTACGGGACAGGGGGTTACGAGCAGTACTTC. This gives the protein CASSRKYYGTGGYEQYF.

The chain employs TRBV29-1 and TRBJ2-2; TRBD1 might be the D (5 bases). V gave up 6 bases and J gave up 2 bases, with 10 bases separating them. The CDR3 has 13 residues. The germline CDR1 and CDR2 sequences are SQVTM and ANQGSEA. CDR3: CSVLTENTGELFF. CDR3 DNA: TGCAGCGTCTTGACAGAAAACACCGGGGAGCTGTTTTTT.

J is TRBJ2-7 and V is TRBV29-1; perhaps TRBD2 as D (6 bases). The CDR3 runs to 15 residues. V was trimmed by 4 bases and J by 6 bases, leaving 22 bases between them. Germline V gene lookup returns CDR1 SQVTM and CDR2 ANQGSEA. CDR3 region: CSVGGVWAESPEQYF. CDR3 DNA sequence: TGCAGCGTTGGGGGGGTTTGGGCAGAATCGCCCGAGCAGTACTTC.

This chain uses TRBV19 with TRBJ2-1; TRBD2 matches at 8 bases. Unmatched junction bases numbered 3, after V lost 4 bases and J lost 4 bases. This CDR3 contains 14 residues. Per the germline V gene, CDR1 is LNHDA and CDR2 is SQIVND (reference sequence). CDR3 sequence (DNA): TGTGCCAGTAGTACCGGGGGGGGGTACAATGAGCAGTTCTTC. Its translation is CASSTGGGYNEQFF.

The chain links TRBV21-1 to TRBJ1-1; the table's D call TRBD1 went unverified against the DNA. TRBV21-1 is a pseudogene. The CDR3 extends over 16 amino acids. CDR3 residues: CASSPRDRWLNTEAFF. The CDR3 DNA follows: TGTGCCAGCAGCCCTCGGGACAGGTGGTTGAACACTGAAGCTTTCTTT.

The genes are TRBV6-5 and TRBJ1-5, with TRBD1 identical over 9 bases. The CDR3 is 15 amino acids. The trim removed 4 bases at V and 3 bases at J, leaving 4 bases unmatched. Germline V CDR1 and CDR2: MNHEY, SVGAGI. The CDR3 DNA sequence: TGTGCCAGCAGTTCGGACAGGGGCAACAATCAGCCCCAGCATTTT. Protein sequence: CASSSDRGNNQPQHF.

V and J are TRBV6-4 and TRBJ2-2, with a possible D match to TRBD2 (6 bases). Germline CDR1 MRHNA, CDR2 SNTAGT. The CDR3 consists of 16 residues. V was shortened by 0 bases and J by 1 base, with 9 bases between the two germline ends. The CDR3 nucleotides are TGTGCCAGCAGTGACTCGCGGCGGGGGAACACCGGGGAGCTGTTTTTT. Protein: CASSDSRRGNTGELFF.

CDR3 sequence (DNA): TGTGCCATCAGTGGAGCCAGTAAGGGGGAGACCCAGTACTTC. It specifies CAISGASKGETQYF. The chain combines TRBV10-3 with TRBJ2-5; D is possibly TRBD1 (5 bases). The ends were cut back, 4 bases at V and 5 bases at J, with 14 bases in the middle. The CDR3 consists of 14 residues. Germline lookup yields CDR1 ENHRY and CDR2 SYGVKD.

As concerns this clone: An end of the junction does not agree with germline; a read error may underlie this. Other DNA sequences in the same sample also yield this CDR3. This sequence joins TRBV12-3 or TRBV12-4 and TRBJ2-2; 7 bases agree with TRBD1. The CDR3 has 13 amino acids. Here the CDR3 reads CASRGTVTGELFF. Here the CDR3 DNA reads TGTGCCAGCAGGGGGACAGTCACCGGAGAGCTGTTTTTT.